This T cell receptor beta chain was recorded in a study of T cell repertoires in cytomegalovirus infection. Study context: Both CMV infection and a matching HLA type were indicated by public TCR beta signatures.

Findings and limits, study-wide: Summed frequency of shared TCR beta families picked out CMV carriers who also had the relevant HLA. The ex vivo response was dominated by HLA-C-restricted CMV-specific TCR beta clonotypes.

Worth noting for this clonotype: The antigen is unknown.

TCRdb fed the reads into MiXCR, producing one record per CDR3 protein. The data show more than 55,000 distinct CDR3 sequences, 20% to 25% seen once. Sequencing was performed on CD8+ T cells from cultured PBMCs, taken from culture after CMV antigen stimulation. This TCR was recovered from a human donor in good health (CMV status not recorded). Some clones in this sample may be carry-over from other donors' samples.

CDR3 residues: CASSQGQGKTDTQYF. CDR3 in DNA: TGTGCCAGCAGCCAGGGACAGGGGAAAACAGATACGCAGTATTTT. The chain recombines TRBV11-3 with TRBJ2-3, with 10 bases fitting TRBD1. The CDR3 has 15 amino acids. Looked up from germline, CDR1 is SGHNT and CDR2 is YENEEA. V gave up 5 bases and J gave up 3 bases; unmatched junction bases: 5.